This T cell receptor beta chain was observed in a study of T cells in Graves' hyperthyroidism and ophthalmopathy. RNA transcripts yielded amplified TCR beta CDR3 regions. In the first-round RT-PCR of the TCR CDR3, the HTBI primer set was used. TCRdb used MiXCR to reprocess the multiplex PCR reads, holding one entry per CDR3 protein. The sample gives around 800,000 distinct CDR3 sequences, approximately 40% of which show up once; about 9% is in the top ten. General observations from the study: Model predictions of ophthalmopathy came a median about 6.3 months before onset. Among thyroid clonotypes expanded above 0.001, most also appeared in blood.

The germline gives CDR1 DFQATT, CDR2 SNEGSKA (reference sequence). V lost 6 bases, J lost 3 bases, and 8 bases stayed unmatched. The CDR3 is 15 residues long. This clonotype was detected only once. What it binds is not known. Clinical symptoms, serum thyroxine and TRAb, thyroid ultrasound and orbital computed tomography together formed the diagnostic basis. It was around 11 ml of fresh peripheral blood that supplied the PBMCs. The sequenced sample was blood. The clonotype comes from a man aged 18 to 29 with Graves' hyperthyroidism. The chain uses TRBV20-1 and TRBJ1-4; 9 bases match TRBD1. CDR3 protein: CSAGRTGAANEKLFF. The CDR3 DNA sequence: TGCAGTGCCGGGCGGACAGGGGCGGCTAATGAAAAACTGTTTTTT.